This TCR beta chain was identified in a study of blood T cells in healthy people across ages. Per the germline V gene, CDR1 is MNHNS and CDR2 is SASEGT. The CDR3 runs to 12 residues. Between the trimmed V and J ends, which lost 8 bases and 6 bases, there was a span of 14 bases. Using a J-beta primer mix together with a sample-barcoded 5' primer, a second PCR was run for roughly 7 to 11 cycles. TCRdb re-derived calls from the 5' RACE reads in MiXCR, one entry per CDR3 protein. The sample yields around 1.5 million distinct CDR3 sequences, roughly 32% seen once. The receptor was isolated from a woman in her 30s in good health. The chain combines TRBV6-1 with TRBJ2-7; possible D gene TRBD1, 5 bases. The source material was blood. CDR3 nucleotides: TGTGCCAGCGGCAGGGTAGTTGGCGAGCAGTACTTC. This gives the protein CASGRVVGEQYF.